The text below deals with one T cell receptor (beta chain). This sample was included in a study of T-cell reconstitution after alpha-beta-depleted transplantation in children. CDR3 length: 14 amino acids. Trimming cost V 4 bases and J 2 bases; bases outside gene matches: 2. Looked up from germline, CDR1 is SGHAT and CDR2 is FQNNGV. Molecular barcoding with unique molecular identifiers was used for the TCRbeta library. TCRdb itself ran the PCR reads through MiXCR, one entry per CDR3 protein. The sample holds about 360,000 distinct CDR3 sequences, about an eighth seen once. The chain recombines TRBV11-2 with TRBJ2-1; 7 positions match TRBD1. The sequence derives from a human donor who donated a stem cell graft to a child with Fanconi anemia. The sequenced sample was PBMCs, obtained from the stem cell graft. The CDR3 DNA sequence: TGTGCCAGCAGCTACGGACAGGCCTACAATGAGCAGTTCTTC. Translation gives CASSYGQAYNEQFF.